A selection of T cell receptor beta chains follows, all from one sample in a study of beta chain features in type 1 diabetes. The data were produced by immunoSEQ multiplex PCR, yet TCRdb's version contains in-frame clones alone and is incomplete. The repertoire includes 310,000 or so clones, approximately 8% of them detected once, and around 0.45% sits in the top ten. The source material was central memory CD4+ T cells from blood. The origin of the receptors is a woman younger than 35 in good health. Both conserved end residues are part of each CDR3.

j_call	v_call	cdr3_aa
TRBJ2-5	TRBV7-6	CASSLGTGETQYF
TRBJ2-1	TRBV7-2	CASSPTGTHNEQFF
TRBJ2-5	TRBV6-4	CASRWTGEETQYF
TRBJ2-7	TRBV11-2	CASSLGWVAEQYF
TRBJ1-2	TRBV6-6	CASIASVWDRDYGYTF
TRBJ1-5	TRBV5-1	CASSLEGYSNQPQHF
TRBJ1-2	TRBV29-1	CSVEMGTRGGYTF
TRBJ2-6	TRBV4-3	CASSYRDRGSGANVLTF
TRBJ1-2	TRBV15	CATSRDNRGRDYGYTF
TRBJ1-5	TRBV19	CASRGQGGNQPQHF
TRBJ2-1	TRBV2	CASSVDLSSYNEQFF
TRBJ2-7	TRBV5-1	CASSLLAGTPEQYF
TRBJ2-2	TRBV4-2	CASSQGRRINTGELFF
TRBJ1-1	TRBV7-9	CASSAQGSATEAFF
TRBJ2-7	TRBV15	CATSRGSGNSLYEQYF
TRBJ2-7	TRBV21-1	CASSNAGLPIEQYF
TRBJ2-3	TRBV9	CASSVSGTSTDTQYF
TRBJ1-1	TRBV6-5	CASKWDRTNTEAFF
TRBJ2-5	TRBV27	CASSRARVGAETQYF
TRBJ2-1	TRBV6-4	CASSVGTRASGSGYNEQFF